This entry lists 27 T cell receptor beta chains sequenced from one sample in a study of regulatory T cells in long-lasting Graves disease. Time point of the sample: persistent/refractory GD, antithyroid drugs over 5 years with positive TRAb. Making the TCR library involved RNA that had been extracted from PBMCs. CDR3-region Arm-PCR and iRepertoire HTBI primers produced the TCR beta libraries. TCRdb re-derived calls from the multiplex PCR reads in MiXCR, one entry per CDR3 protein. The repertoire holds fewer than 450,000 distinct CDR3 sequences, with about a fifth as singletons. The sequences come from peripheral blood mononuclear cells (PBMCs), collected when the disease was refractory, from a patient treated with antithyroid drugs. The receptors here all came from a female donor with Graves disease.

As regards this clonotype: A much bigger clone sits one base away, suggesting this may be a read error. The chain recombines TRBV5-1 with TRBJ2-2; the match to TRBD1 covers 9 bases. CDR3 length equals 15 residues. Germline V gene data show CDR1 as SGHRS and CDR2 as YFSETQ. In nucleotides, the CDR3 is TGCACCAGCAGCTTACAGGGGGCTGACACCGGGGAGCTGTTTTTT. Protein sequence: CTSSLQGADTGELFF.

This clonotype was counted between two and nine times. This chain links TRBV18 with TRBJ1-2; D is perhaps TRBD1 (6 bases). The CDR3 runs to 16 residues. Germline CDR1 and CDR2: KGHSH and LQKENI. V lost 5 bases and J 5 bases, leaving 21 bases between the germline ends. As DNA, the CDR3 is TGTGCCAGCTCAGCTTTCGGGGGCGACGATACATATGGCTACACCTTC. Amino acids: CASSAFGGDDTYGYTF. The full variable domain, rest sourced from reference TRBV18 and TRBJ1-2, is NAGVMQNPRHLVRRRGQEARLRCSPMKGHSHVYWYRQLPEEGLKFMVYLQKENIIDESGMPKERFSAEFPKEGPSILRIQQVVRGDSAAYFCASSAFGGDDTYGYTFGSGTRLTVV.

There are many counts of this clonotype. The chain employs TRBV6-5 and TRBJ1-1; D not certain. V was shortened by 1 base and J by 4 bases, with 7 bases between the two germline ends. Germline V gene data show CDR1 as MNHEY and CDR2 as SVGAGI. This CDR3 is 13 amino acids long. Here the CDR3 reads CASSYFEGTEAFF. CDR3 in DNA: TGTGCCAGCAGTTACTTTGAGGGCACTGAAGCTTTCTTT.

This clonotype has a handful of counts. The chain recombines TRBV5-5 with TRBJ2-7; the D gene is possibly TRBD1 (5 bases). The CDR3 is 14 amino acids. Germline V gene lookup returns CDR1 SGHKS and CDR2 YYEKEE (reference sequence). V dropped 1 base and J dropped 3 bases, with 11 bases sitting between them. The CDR3 DNA reads as TGTGCCAGCAGCTTGCAACCAGGGCTCTACGAGCAGTACTTC. This encodes CASSLQPGLYEQYF.

This clonotype was recorded a few times. Being one base from a much bigger clone, this may be a read error. This sequence joins TRBV6-5 and TRBJ1-2; D unresolved. Deletions cut 0 bases from V and 6 bases from J, with 14 bases between. The CDR3 has 15 residues. Germline CDR1 MNHEY, CDR2 SVGAGI. The CDR3 loop is CASSYSVSSSHGYTF. CDR3 bases: TGTGCCAGCAGTTACTCGGTCAGCTCTTCCCATGGCTACACCTTC.

This clonotype showed up just a few times. The genes are TRBV27 and TRBJ1-1; 7 bases line up with TRBD1. V lost 6 bases and J lost 4; bases outside the gene matches: 8. The CDR3 totals 14 residues. Germline lookup yields CDR1 MNHEY and CDR2 SMNVEV (reference sequence). The CDR3 region has the DNA TGTGCCAGCAGGGGGACAGCACTGGTCACTGAAGCTTTCTTT. As protein: CASRGTALVTEAFF.

This clonotype has a handful of counts. The chain recombines TRBV6-1 with TRBJ2-7; D remains ambiguous. CDR3 size: 15 residues. Looked up from germline, CDR1 is MNHNS and CDR2 is SASEGT. V lost 9 bases and J 3 bases, leaving 21 bases between the germline ends. The CDR3 sequence is CASKGSGGTSYEQYF. DNA for the CDR3: TGTGCCAGTAAAGGGTCTGGTGGCACGAGCTACGAGCAGTACTTC.

This clonotype is medium-sized in the sample. The chain couples TRBV28 to TRBJ2-1, with TRBD1 identical over 9 bases. Germline V lookup: CDR1 MDHEN, CDR2 SYDVKM. V trimming: 6 bases; J trimming: 4 bases; junction bases outside the gene matches: 7. The CDR3 has 15 residues. CDR3 amino acids: CASSVGQGEYNEQFF. In DNA form, the CDR3 reads TGTGCCAGCAGCGTGGGACAGGGAGAGTACAATGAGCAGTTCTTC.

V usage is TRBV7-9 and J usage is TRBJ2-7; 9 bases line up with TRBD2. The CDR3 runs 16 residues. Looked up from germline, CDR1 is SEHNR and CDR2 is FQNEAQ (reference sequence). The ends lost 4 bases at V and 2 bases at J; junction bases unmatched: 9. Written as DNA, the CDR3 is TGTGCCAGCAGCTCCTTGAGCGGGAGGACCGCCTACGAGCAGTACTTC. Protein: CASSSLSGRTAYEQYF.

This clonotype was found many times. The V gene is TRBV6-1, the J gene TRBJ2-7, with 7 positions matching TRBD1. There are 15 residues in the CDR3. From germline, CDR1 is MNHNS and CDR2 SASEGT. Trimming removed 8 bases from V and 3 bases from J; junction bases left unmatched: 13. In DNA, the CDR3 is TGTGCCAGCGGCGAAGCAGACAGGGCCCTCTACGAGCAGTACTTC. Translation: CASGEADRALYEQYF.

The chain is built from TRBV14 and TRBJ1-4; 7 positions agree with TRBD1. Per the germline V gene, CDR1 is SGHDN and CDR2 is FVKESK. This CDR3 has 16 residues. Trimming cost V 0 bases and J 7 bases; bases outside gene matches: 8. The CDR3 DNA follows: TGTGCCAGCAGCCAAGATCATGCAGGGGGTGGTGAAAAACTGTTTTTT. As protein: CASSQDHAGGGEKLFF.

V usage is TRBV6-1 and J usage is TRBJ2-7; 8 nucleotides line up with TRBD1. V dropped 5 bases and J dropped 0; count of bases not matched to a gene: 3. The CDR3 loop spans 14 amino acids. Germline CDR1 and CDR2: MNHNS and SASEGT. The CDR3 nucleotides are TGTGCCAGCAGTACAGGGGGGAGCTCCTACGAGCAGTACTTC. Amino acids: CASSTGGSSYEQYF.

This chain joins TRBV10-2 and TRBJ2-1; 8 bases are shared with TRBD2. This CDR3 is 13 amino acids long. The V gene's germline CDR1 is WSHSY and CDR2 SAAADI. Germline trimming cut 7 bases from V and 5 bases from J; bases unmatched to any gene: 4. The CDR3 DNA is TGCGCCAGCACGGGACTAGTCAACAATGAGCAGTTCTTC. Amino acid sequence: CASTGLVNNEQFF.

This chain joins TRBV29-1 and TRBJ2-2, with 9 bases identical to TRBD2. Germline CDR1 is SQVTM and CDR2 is ANQGSEA. V dropped 5 bases and J dropped 3; count of bases not matched to a gene: 7. The CDR3 has 15 amino acids. The CDR3 bases are TGCAGCGTTCCCGGACTAGCGTACGACACCGGGGAGCTGTTTTTT. Its protein is CSVPGLAYDTGELFF.

This clonotype was counted only a few times. The chain has TRBV30 and TRBJ2-7, with TRBD1 as a possible D gene (6 bases). This CDR3 is built from 14 residues. Germline CDR1 and CDR2: GTSNPN and SVGIG (reference sequence). Trimming shortened V by 3 bases and J by 6 bases, and 18 bases separated the two germline ends. This chain's CDR3 is CAWSKGVRVAEQYF. CDR3 in DNA: TGTGCCTGGAGCAAGGGGGTCAGGGTTGCCGAGCAGTACTTC.

This clonotype has more than one count but fewer than ten. This chain uses TRBV2 with TRBJ2-2; D is unresolved. The CDR3 runs to 12 residues. V dropped 6 bases and J dropped 6 bases, with 8 bases sitting between them. Germline V lookup: CDR1 SNHLY, CDR2 FYNNEI. This CDR3 reads CASRSNAGELFF. CDR3 bases: TGTGCCAGCAGGAGTAATGCCGGGGAGCTGTTTTTT.

This clonotype was observed many times. The gene calls are TRBV7-6 and TRBJ2-7, with unresolved D. The CDR3 loop spans 14 amino acids. CDR1 and CDR2 from the germline V gene are SGHVS and FNYEAQ. V lost 2 bases to trimming and J lost 2 bases, with 10 bases between them. For the CDR3, the DNA is TGTGCCAGCAGCTTAAATACATTCCCCTACGAGCAGTACTTC. Translation gives CASSLNTFPYEQYF.

The sample holds a few counts of this clonotype. The chain joins TRBV5-1 to TRBJ1-2; D is possibly TRBD1 (5 bases). Looked up from germline, CDR1 is SGHRS and CDR2 is YFSETQ. V was clipped by 0 bases and J by 3 bases, with 9 bases between them. This CDR3 comprises 14 residues. CDR3 DNA sequence: TGCGCCAGCAGCTTGGGAGGGACCGACTATGGCTACACCTTC. The encoded protein is CASSLGGTDYGYTF.

The CDR3 nucleotides are TGTGCCAGCAGTTGGGGGCGAGGGGAAGCTTTCTTT. This encodes CASSWGRGEAFF. V is TRBV6-5 and J is TRBJ1-1; D is perhaps TRBD1 (6 bases). CDR1 is MNHEY, CDR2 SVGAGI, per germline. The CDR3 consists of 12 residues. Trimming stripped 4 bases from V and 8 bases from J, with 11 bases between.

This clonotype was observed at least ten times. V and J are TRBV7-2 and TRBJ1-2; unclear D gene. Germline CDR1 and CDR2: SGHTA and FQGNSA. This CDR3 is built from 12 residues. V was pared by 1 base and J by 8 bases, with 8 bases between. DNA for the CDR3: TGTGCCAGCAGCTTAGTATTCAGGGGCTACACCTTC. Its translation: CASSLVFRGYTF.

This clonotype has only a few counts. The chain recombines TRBV10-3 with TRBJ1-1; D is uncertain. From germline, CDR1 is ENHRY and CDR2 SYGVKD. The V and J ends lost 4 bases and 2 bases respectively, with 14 bases between them. This CDR3 is built from 15 residues. CDR3 sequence: CAISARDNENTEAFF. The DNA for the CDR3 is TGTGCCATCAGTGCCCGGGATAATGAAAACACTGAAGCTTTCTTT.

In regard to this clonotype: Since no conserved phenylalanine or tryptophan closes the CDR3, a read error is the likely cause. The chain employs TRBV7-8 and TRBJ1-1; D might be TRBD1 (6 bases). This CDR3 contains 15 residues. Per germline, CDR1 SGHVS and CDR2 FQNEAQ. Trimming took off 4 bases at V and 4 bases at J, with 16 bases between the two ends. For the CDR3, the DNA is TGTGCCAGCAGCTCACAAACCCAGGGGAGCACTGAAGCTTTCCTT. Its translation is CASSSQTQGSTEAFL.

In regard to this clonotype: A single base separates this from a much larger clone, so it may be a read error. The chain joins TRBV12-3 or TRBV12-4 to TRBJ2-5, with TRBD1 matching 8 bases. The CDR3 is 15 amino acids. With 1 base clipped from V and 3 bases from J, the junction kept 4 bases outside the gene matches. DNA for the CDR3: TGTGCCAGCAGTTTAGGGGCAGGGGGCGAAGAGACCCAGTACTTC. This codes for CASSLGAGGEETQYF.

This clonotype has at least ten counts. V usage is TRBV2 and J usage is TRBJ1-6, with 9 nucleotides matching TRBD1. The ends lost 6 bases at V and 9 bases at J; junction bases unmatched: 9. This CDR3 has 15 residues. CDR1 SNHLY and CDR2 FYNNEI come from the germline V gene. The CDR3 nucleotides read TGTGCCAGCAGGGTCGAACAGGGGGCCGGTTCACCCCTCCACTTT. As protein: CASRVEQGAGSPLHF.

This clonotype was picked up many times. J is TRBJ2-7 and V is TRBV12-3 or TRBV12-4, with unresolved D. The ends were cut back, 2 bases at V and 3 bases at J, with 5 bases in the middle. The CDR3 runs 12 residues. The CDR3: CASSLIGYEQYF. The CDR3 DNA is TGTGCCAGCAGTTTAATCGGCTACGAGCAGTACTTC.

This clonotype has ten or more counts. This rearrangement joins TRBV10-3 to TRBJ2-7; TRBD2 matches at 9 bases. The CDR3 length is 14 residues. The junction had 11 bases not matched to a gene; V was cut back by 10 bases and J by 4 bases. Germline V gene sequence: CDR1 ENHRY, CDR2 SYGVKD. CDR3 amino acids: CATGGPGLAYEQYF. In nucleotides, the CDR3 is TGTGCCACAGGGGGACCGGGACTAGCTTACGAGCAGTACTTC.

Worth noting for this clonotype: A read error may explain this, as a much larger clone is one base away. Here the CDR3 DNA reads TGTGCCAGCGGCAGAGACGGGGTGGGGAATCAGCCCCAGCATTTT. Protein sequence: CASGRDGVGNQPQHF. V usage is TRBV11-2 and J usage is TRBJ1-5; the D is unclear. Germline V gene data show CDR1 as SGHAT and CDR2 as FQNNGV. CDR3 length: 15 amino acids. Between the trimmed V and J ends, which lost 8 bases and 4 bases, there was a span of 18 bases.